This TCR beta chain was recorded in a study of shared T cell receptors in the human thymus. CDR1 is MNHEY, CDR2 SMNVEV, per germline (reference sequence). The CDR3 loop spans 12 amino acids. Deletions cut 8 bases from V and 1 base from J, with 9 bases between. The data were produced by immunoSEQ multiplex PCR, yet TCRdb's version contains in-frame clones alone and is incomplete. The sample includes almost 550,000 clones, about four fifths of them seen just once. The same specimen was also included in a second study, on human thymus T cells. That report adds: Thymic material originated from resections removed in the course of corrective heart surgery. The authors found apparently biased V and J gene usage in thymic and blood repertoires.

Sequenced material: thymocytes. The receptor comes from a boy under two years old with a congenital heart defect. The chain links TRBV27 to TRBJ2-7; D may be TRBD2 (6 bases). In nucleotides, the CDR3 is TGTGCCAGCGGGAGGCCTTCCTACGAGCAGTACTTC. Translated, it gives CASGRPSYEQYF.